Listed below are T cell receptor beta chains from one sample, sequenced in a study of T cells after yellow fever vaccination. In TCRdb, the 5' RACE reads were re-called with MiXCR into one record per CDR3 protein. The repertoire holds a few hundred thousand distinct CDR3 sequences, with roughly a fifth as singletons. The sequences come from PBMCs, collected 15 days after the yellow fever booster vaccination. The receptors derive from a man between 25 and 39 years old who received the YFV17D yellow fever vaccine. Both conserved end residues are part of each CDR3. A D gene is named only where the DNA matches it firmly. Some rows have no size entry. The others give once, few or many, or a class for an expanded clone.

clone size	D gene	V gene	J gene	CDR3 DNA	CDR3 protein
-	-	TRBV5-1	TRBJ2-3	TGCGCCAGCACCCCGCTAACCCTTACCACAGATACGCAGTATTTT	CASTPLTLTTDTQYF
-	TRBD1	TRBV12-3/TRBV12-4	TRBJ1-2	TGTGCCAGCAGTTTGACCCCAGGGGGGGCGGGCGGCTACACCTTC	CASSLTPGGAGGYTF
few	TRBD1	TRBV18	TRBJ2-5	TGTGCCAGCTCACACGATCAGACAGGGTCAGAGACCCAGTACTTC	CASSHDQTGSETQYF
-	-	TRBV4-3	TRBJ2-2	TGCGCCAGCAGCCAAGATATCCAGGCCGGGGAGCTGTTTTTT	CASSQDIQAGELFF
-	TRBD2	TRBV5-1	TRBJ2-1	TGCGCCAGCAGCTTGACTGGGGCTAGCGGGATGGACGACAATGAGCAGTTCTTC	CASSLTGASGMDDNEQFF
few	-	TRBV5-1	TRBJ1-1	TGCGCCAGCAGCTTCCGGGACACAAACACTGAAGCTTTCTTT	CASSFRDTNTEAFF
few	-	TRBV5-1	TRBJ2-7	TGCGCCAGCAGCTTGATGCCAGGGGGTGACGGGAGGGCCTCCCTCTCCTACGAGCAGTACTTC	CASSLMPGGDGRASLSYEQYF
few	-	TRBV28	TRBJ1-6	TGTGCCAGCAGTTTGGAGTTAAGATCCCTCCACTTT	CASSLELRSLHF
-	TRBD1	TRBV7-2	TRBJ2-3	TGTGCCAGCAGCTTATCACAGGGGCATGCAGATACGCAGTATTTT	CASSLSQGHADTQYF
-	TRBD1	TRBV5-1	TRBJ2-5	TGCGCCAGCCGACAGGGGAATAGGGAGACCCAGTACTTC	CASRQGNRETQYF